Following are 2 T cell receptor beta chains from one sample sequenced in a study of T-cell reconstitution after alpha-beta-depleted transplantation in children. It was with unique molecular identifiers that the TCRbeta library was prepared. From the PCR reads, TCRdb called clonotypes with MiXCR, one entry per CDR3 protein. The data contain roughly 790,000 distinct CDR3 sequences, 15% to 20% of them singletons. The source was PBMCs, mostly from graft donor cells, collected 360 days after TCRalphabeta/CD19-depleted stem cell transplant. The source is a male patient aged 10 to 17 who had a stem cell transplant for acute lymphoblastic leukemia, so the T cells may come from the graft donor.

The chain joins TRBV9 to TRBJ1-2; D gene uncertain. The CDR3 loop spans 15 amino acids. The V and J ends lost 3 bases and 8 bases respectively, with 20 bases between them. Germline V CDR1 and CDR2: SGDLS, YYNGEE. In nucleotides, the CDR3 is TGTGCCAGCAGCGCGGCAGCCGTCCCTCATAGCGGCTACACCTTC. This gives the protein CASSAAAVPHSGYTF. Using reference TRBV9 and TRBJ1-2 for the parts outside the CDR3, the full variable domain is DSGVTQTPKHLITATGQRVTLRCSPRSGDLSVYWYQQSLDQGLQFLIQYYNGEERAKGNILERFSAQQFPDLHSELNLSSLELGDSALYFCASSAAAVPHSGYTFGSGTRLTVV.

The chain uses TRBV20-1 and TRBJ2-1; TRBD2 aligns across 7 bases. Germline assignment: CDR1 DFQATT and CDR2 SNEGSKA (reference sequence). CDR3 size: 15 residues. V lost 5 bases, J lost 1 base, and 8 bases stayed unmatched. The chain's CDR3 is CSAGLPGLSYNEQFF. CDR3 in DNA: TGCAGTGCTGGACTACCGGGACTATCCTACAATGAGCAGTTCTTC.